The rows below give T cell receptor beta chains drawn from one sample of a study of cytomegalovirus exposure and HLA in healthy donors. Here immunoSEQ multiplex PCR was the method, and the copy in TCRdb shows in-frame clones only, minus some. In total, the table holds roughly 64,000 clones. The material sequenced was PBMCs. These receptors all come from a woman aged 18-29 years in good health and CMV-seronegative. Both conserved end residues are part of each CDR3. Each record gives: V gene, D gene, J gene, CDR3 DNA, CDR3 protein. A D gene is named only where the DNA matches it firmly.

TRBV14	TRBD2	TRBJ2-1	TGTGCCAGCAGCCAGCTAGCGGGAGCGGGCTACAATGAGCAGTTCTTC	CASSQLAGAGYNEQFF
TRBV7-9	TRBD1	TRBJ1-2	TGTGCCAGCAGCCCGGGACAGCCATATGGCTACACCTTC	CASSPGQPYGYTF
TRBV2	TRBD1	TRBJ1-2	TGTGCCAGCAGCGGACAGGGGGCTCGCGGCTACACCTTC	CASSGQGARGYTF
TRBV4-1	-	TRBJ2-3	TGCGCCAGCAGCCAAGTATCAGATACGCAGTATTTT	CASSQVSDTQYF
TRBV30	-	TRBJ1-1	TGTGCCTGGAGTGTAAATTGGGCCACTGAAGCTTTCTTT	CAWSVNWATEAFF
TRBV6-1	TRBD1	TRBJ1-4	TGTGCCAGCAGTGGCACAGAAGGGACAGGAAATGAAAAACTGTTTTTT	CASSGTEGTGNEKLFF
TRBV9	-	TRBJ2-7	TGTGCCAGCAGCCCCGGGGGCGAGCAGTACTTC	CASSPGGEQYF
TRBV4-1	-	TRBJ2-1	TGCGCCAGCAGCCAAATATGGGAGTCCTACAATGAGCAGTTCTTC	CASSQIWESYNEQFF
TRBV28	TRBD1	TRBJ2-3	TGTGCCAGCAGGCCACAGGGGGTTGGTTTTACGCAGTATTTT	CASRPQGVGFTQYF
TRBV7-6	TRBD1	TRBJ2-1	TGTGCCAGCAGCTGGGACAGCAATGAGCAGTTCTTC	CASSWDSNEQFF
TRBV7-7	TRBD2	TRBJ2-5	TGTGCTAGCAGTCCCCTAGGAGGCGGGGGGGCTGAGACCCAGTACTTC	CASSPLGGGGAETQYF
TRBV6-5	-	TRBJ2-7	TGTGCCAGCAGCCCCACATACAGCTCCTACGAGCAGTACTTC	CASSPTYSSYEQYF
TRBV2	-	TRBJ1-5	TGTGCCAGCAGTATCAACAGTTATAGCAATCAGCCCCAGCATTTT	CASSINSYSNQPQHF
TRBV4-2	-	TRBJ1-1	TGTGCCAGCAGCCAAGATAGTGGTAGAGCGGGGAACACTGAAGCTTTCTTT	CASSQDSGRAGNTEAFF
TRBV4-1	TRBD2	TRBJ2-1	TGCGCCAGCAGCCTAACAGCGGGACCAAGTCTTAATGAGCAGTTCTTC	CASSLTAGPSLNEQFF
TRBV4-1	TRBD1	TRBJ1-2	TGCGCCAGCCGACAGGGTTATCGGTACACCTTC	CASRQGYRYTF
TRBV5-1	-	TRBJ2-1	TGCGCCAGCAGCCCCAGCGTAAACGTATACAATGAGCAGTTCTTC	CASSPSVNVYNEQFF
TRBV5-1	TRBD1	TRBJ2-7	TGCGCCAGCAGCCTTCCGGGACAGGGTATCTACGAGCAGTACTTC	CASSLPGQGIYEQYF
TRBV13	TRBD2	TRBJ2-1	TGTGCCAGCAGCTTAGGTCGGGCGGGGGGGATTGAGCAGTTCTTC	CASSLGRAGGIEQFF
TRBV6-5	TRBD1	TRBJ2-7	TGTGCCAGCAGCCGGGGACAGGGGGCCGACGAGCAGTACTTC	CASSRGQGADEQYF
TRBV15	-	TRBJ2-1	TGTGCCACCAGCGCACCCGGACTTCCTGAGCAGTTCTTC	CATSAPGLPEQFF
TRBV5-1	-	TRBJ1-5	TGCGCCAGCAGCTTGGATCACAGGGCCAATCAGCCCCAGCATTTT	CASSLDHRANQPQHF
TRBV29-1	-	TRBJ2-1	TGCAGCACTGACGGTAGCGAATACACCTACAATGAGCAGTTCTTC	CSTDGSEYTYNEQFF
TRBV5-1	-	TRBJ1-2	TGCGCCAGCAAATTAGACGCCTTGACTTATGGCTACACCTTC	CASKLDALTYGYTF
TRBV13	TRBD1	TRBJ2-7	TGTGCCAGCAGCAGCCCTACCGGGACAGGGATTTCCTACGAGCAGTACTTC	CASSSPTGTGISYEQYF
TRBV7-2	-	TRBJ1-2	TGTGCCAGCAGCTTATCGGTCTCTGGCTACACCTTC	CASSLSVSGYTF
TRBV5-1	TRBD2	TRBJ2-1	TGCGCCAGCAAGGTTCTAGCGGGGGGGAAAGAGCAGTTCTTC	CASKVLAGGKEQFF
TRBV7-9	TRBD2	TRBJ2-1	TGTGCCAGCGGCCCACAGCCCCCGGGGGGTAATGAGCAGTTCTTC	CASGPQPPGGNEQFF